This is a list of T cell receptor beta chains from one sample in a study of T cells in localized non-small cell lung cancer. Clones were sequenced by immunoSEQ multiplex PCR, and TCRdb holds only the in-frame ones, with some missing. The top ten clones hold about a fifth of a sample with about 3,000 clones, roughly 27% of them seen once. The starting material was lung tumor tissue, obtained before any cancer treatment. Receptors were obtained from a male donor at least 60 years old with stage II squamous cell lung carcinoma. Each CDR3 is given with its conserved first and last residue. Each record gives: D gene, V gene, CDR3 length, clone size, J gene, CDR3 DNA, CDR3 protein. D genes are given only for firm matches. For some rows the clone size is stated as once, few or many, or as a class when expanded; others skip it.

d_gene: .; v_gene: TRBV28; len: 13; abundance: medium-sized; j_gene: TRBJ2-2; CDR3nt: TGTGCCAGCACCCCGGGGTTCACCGGGGAGCTGTTTTTT; CDR3aa: CASTPGFTGELFF
d_gene: .; v_gene: TRBV6-8; len: 16; abundance: few; j_gene: TRBJ1-5; CDR3nt: TGTGCCAGCAGCTCCGGGACACTCCTAACGGGTAGGCCCCAGCATTTT; CDR3aa: CASSSGTLLTGRPQHF
d_gene: .; v_gene: TRBV1; len: 13; abundance: .; j_gene: TRBJ2-5; CDR3nt: TGCGCCAGCAGCCCGAACCACTGGGAGACCCAGTACTTC; CDR3aa: CASSPNHWETQYF
d_gene: TRBD1; v_gene: TRBV11-3; len: 14; abundance: .; j_gene: TRBJ1-4; CDR3nt: TGTGCCAGCAGCTCCCAGGGGGCCGAGGAAAAACTGTTTTTT; CDR3aa: CASSSQGAEEKLFF
d_gene: .; v_gene: TRBV5-1; len: 14; abundance: few; j_gene: TRBJ2-2; CDR3nt: TGCGCCAGCAGCTGGGAGATGAACACCGGGGAGCTGTTTTTT; CDR3aa: CASSWEMNTGELFF
d_gene: TRBD1; v_gene: TRBV19; len: 14; abundance: few; j_gene: TRBJ2-2; CDR3nt: TGTGCCAGTAGTAAGGGACAGGGGGGCGGGGAGCTGTTTTTT; CDR3aa: CASSKGQGGGELFF
d_gene: .; v_gene: TRBV10-2; len: 15; abundance: .; j_gene: TRBJ1-3; CDR3nt: TGCGCCAGCAGCCCCACTCTAAGCTCTGGAAACACCATATATTTT; CDR3aa: CASSPTLSSGNTIYF
d_gene: .; v_gene: TRBV19; len: 16; abundance: .; j_gene: TRBJ2-1; CDR3nt: TGTGCCAGTAGTAGGGTCCCAGAGGCCGCCTACAATGAGCAGTTCTTC; CDR3aa: CASSRVPEAAYNEQFF